The 25 T cell receptor beta chains in this list originate from one sample, sequenced in a study of neoadjuvant anti-PD-1 for oral cavity cancer. Only in-frame clones appear in the TCRdb table, and some are missing; sequencing was by immunoSEQ multiplex PCR. Counted here are under 15,000 clones, roughly 69% occurring once; the ten biggest clones make up 2.5% to 3%. The sample in question was PBMCs, obtained before nivolumab (anti-PD-1) treatment. All receptors derive from a person aged 35-79 years with oral cavity squamous cell carcinoma.

This clone was detected once. V gene TRBV28 combines with J gene TRBJ1-1; D unclear. V lost 6 bases to trimming and J lost 6 bases, with 14 bases between them. Germline V gene data show CDR1 as MDHEN and CDR2 as SYDVKM. The CDR3 extends over 13 amino acids. CDR3 sequence reads: CASSLRVRAEAFF. The CDR3, as DNA: TGTGCCAGCAGCCTCCGGGTGCGGGCTGAAGCTTTCTTT.

The gene calls are TRBV30 and TRBJ2-5; weak D call: TRBD1 (6 bases). V was trimmed by 8 bases and J by 5 bases, leaving 21 bases between them. The CDR3 is 14 amino acids. Germline assignment: CDR1 GTSNPN and CDR2 SVGIG (reference sequence). DNA for the CDR3: TGTGCCGGAAATTTATTTGGGGGCGGGGAGACCCAGTACTTC. This encodes CAGNLFGGGETQYF. The full variable domain, rest sourced from reference TRBV30 and TRBJ2-5, is SQTIHQWPATLVQPVGSPLSLECTVEGTSNPNLYWYRQAAGRGLQLLFYSVGIGQISSEVPQNLSASRPQDRQFILSSKKLLLSDSGFYLCAGNLFGGGETQYFGPGTRLLVL.

V gene TRBV5-1 combines with J gene TRBJ2-7, with 8 nucleotides matching TRBD2. J gave up 6 bases and V 4 bases, and 15 bases lay outside the gene matches. The CDR3 sequence is 16 residues long. CDR1 and CDR2 from the germline V gene are SGHRS and YFSETQ. CDR3 sequence reads: CASSGDPAGEFLEQYF. The CDR3 coding sequence is TGCGCCAGCAGCGGGGACCCAGCGGGAGAGTTTCTCGAGCAGTACTTC.

The chain recombines TRBV4-1 with TRBJ1-5, with D perhaps TRBD1 (6 bases). Between the trimmed V and J ends, which lost 2 bases and 8 bases, there was a span of 19 bases. CDR3 size: 16 residues. Germline V gives CDR1 MGHRA, CDR2 YSYEKL. CDR3 in amino acids: CASSQSSHQGREPQHF. In DNA form, the CDR3 reads TGCGCCAGCAGCCAAAGTAGCCACCAGGGGCGGGAGCCCCAGCATTTT.

This clone occurred a few times. J is TRBJ1-1 and V is TRBV6-5, with unresolved D. Per the germline V gene, CDR1 is MNHEY and CDR2 is SVGAGI. CDR3 length equals 15 residues. V was shortened by 0 bases and J by 0 bases, with 8 bases between the two germline ends. CDR3 nucleotide sequence: TGTGCCAGCAGTTACTCCCAGAGTGTGAACACTGAAGCTTTCTTT. Its protein is CASSYSQSVNTEAFF.

The rearrangement joins TRBV2 to TRBJ2-7; D is tentatively TRBD1 or TRBD2 (6 bases each). CDR3 length: 12 amino acids. V was pared by 11 bases and J by 4 bases, with 15 bases between. Looked up from germline, CDR1 is SNHLY and CDR2 is FYNNEI. CDR3 DNA: TGTGCCGCAGGGGCGCGGGGATACGAGCAGTACTTC. Its protein product is CAAGARGYEQYF.

The rearrangement uses TRBV29-1 and TRBJ1-2; 7 bases agree with TRBD1. The CDR3 loop spans 13 amino acids. Germline V gene lookup returns CDR1 SQVTM and CDR2 ANQGSEA. V lost 1 base and J lost 6; bases outside the gene matches: 5. CDR3 residues: CSVEGFRGDGYTF. CDR3 in DNA: TGCAGCGTTGAAGGATTCAGGGGGGATGGCTACACCTTC. The full variable domain, in which reference TRBV29-1 and TRBJ1-2 provide the parts outside the CDR3, is SAVISQKPSRDICQRGTSLTIQCQVDSQVTMMFWYRQQPGQSLTLIATANQGSEATYESGFVIDKFPISRPNLTFSTLTVSNMSPEDSSIYLCSVEGFRGDGYTFGSGTRLTVV.

The chain joins TRBV29-1 to TRBJ2-7, with a tentative D call TRBD1 (6 bases). The CDR3 consists of 13 residues. The ends were cut back, 6 bases at V and 2 bases at J, with 14 bases in the middle. CDR1 and CDR2 (germline): SQVTM, ANQGSEA. DNA of the CDR3: TGCAGCGTAACGGGACACGAACCCTACGAGCAGTACTTC. Its translation is CSVTGHEPYEQYF.

The genes are TRBV5-1 and TRBJ2-1, with D tentatively TRBD2 (6 bases). The CDR3 is made up of 14 amino acids. The germline V and J ends were trimmed by 4 bases and 2 bases, with 10 bases remaining between them. Germline V lookup: CDR1 SGHRS, CDR2 YFSETQ. CDR3 bases: TGCGCCAGCAGCGACTGGGGGGCCTACAATGAGCAGTTCTTC. Translation gives CASSDWGAYNEQFF.

Only a few counts were recorded for this clone. The chain couples TRBV2 to TRBJ1-1; TRBD1 is a possible D gene (6 bases). V lost 6 bases, J lost 2 bases, and 13 bases lay in between. Germline CDR1 reads SNHLY; CDR2 reads FYNNEI. This CDR3 has 14 residues. The CDR3 nucleotides read TGTGCCAGCAGGAGGGGGTTCGCTAACACTGAAGCTTTCTTT. It codes for CASRRGFANTEAFF.

This sequence joins TRBV9 and TRBJ2-2, with TRBD2 identical over 11 bases. The CDR3 is 18 amino acids. With 4 bases clipped from V and 2 bases from J, the junction kept 10 bases outside the gene matches. Germline CDR1 SGDLS, CDR2 YYNGEE. The CDR3 nucleotides are TGTGCCAGCAGCTACCTTCCCGGGACTAGCGGAAACACCGGGGAGCTGTTTTTT. Translated: CASSYLPGTSGNTGELFF.

The chain combines TRBV5-4 with TRBJ1-4; 12 positions match TRBD1. The CDR3 loop spans 16 amino acids. The V segment lost 3 bases and the J segment 4 bases; nucleotides outside the gene matches: 4. Germline CDR1 reads SGHNT; CDR2 reads YYREEE (reference sequence). CDR3 DNA sequence: TGTGCCAGCAGCTCGGGGACAGGGGGCTTTAATGAAAAACTGTTTTTT. The encoded protein is CASSSGTGGFNEKLFF.

The chain joins TRBV6-1 to TRBJ2-7, with D unresolved. Germline V gene lookup returns CDR1 MNHNS and CDR2 SASEGT. Trimming left V 8 bases short and J 2 bases short, with 10 bases between. CDR3 length: 12 residues. The CDR3 reads CASRASAYEQYF. The CDR3, as DNA: TGTGCCAGCCGGGCCTCGGCCTACGAGCAGTACTTC.

The chain employs TRBV27 and TRBJ1-1, with a weak D call TRBD1 (5 bases). The CDR3 consists of 15 residues. Per the germline V gene, CDR1 is MNHEY and CDR2 is SMNVEV (reference sequence). The V end was cut by 0 bases, the J end by 5 bases, with 13 bases between. CDR3 in DNA: TGTGCCAGCAGTTTATCTTGGGGACTGGGGACTGAAGCTTTCTTT. Its translation is CASSLSWGLGTEAFF.

This clone was observed a single time. This chain uses TRBV6-5 with TRBJ2-7; TRBD2 matches at 11 bases. The CDR3 loop spans 14 amino acids. V shed 0 bases, J shed 8 bases, and the junction held 3 bases outside the gene matches. Germline V lookup: CDR1 MNHEY, CDR2 SVGAGI. The CDR3 spells CASSYSRLAGKQYF. CDR3 coding DNA: TGTGCCAGCAGTTACTCGAGACTAGCGGGAAAGCAGTACTTC.

The rearrangement uses TRBV6-1 and TRBJ1-1; a possible D gene is TRBD1 (6 bases). CDR3 size: 14 residues. The V gene lost 3 bases and the J gene lost 7 bases, with 15 bases spanning the gap. CDR1 and CDR2 (germline): MNHNS, SASEGT. In DNA, the CDR3 is TGTGCCAGCAGTGAGACGGGGGCGCGGGATGAAGCTTTCTTT. It codes for CASSETGARDEAFF.

The gene calls are TRBV7-9 and TRBJ1-1; D remains ambiguous. V was pared by 6 bases and J by 0 bases, with 14 bases between. The CDR3 extends over 15 amino acids. The germline V gene encodes CDR1 SEHNR and CDR2 FQNEAQ (reference sequence). The CDR3: CASRDKQRLNTEAFF. DNA for the CDR3: TGTGCCAGCAGAGATAAACAGAGACTGAACACTGAAGCTTTCTTT.

The V call is TRBV7-2, the J call TRBJ1-1; D might be TRBD1 (5 bases). There are 14 residues in the CDR3. Trimming removed 0 bases at V and 1 base at J, with 6 bases between. Germline values: CDR1 SGHTA, CDR2 FQGNSA. CDR3 DNA sequence: TGTGCCAGCAGCTTAGCCACAGGGAACACTGAAGCTTTCTTT. This gives the protein CASSLATGNTEAFF.

The V and J genes are TRBV25-1 and TRBJ1-2; possible D gene TRBD1, 5 bases. Trimming pared 4 bases from V and 3 bases from J, leaving 9 bases between. This CDR3 is 13 amino acids long. Germline values: CDR1 MGHDK, CDR2 SYGVNS. The CDR3 DNA reads as TGTGCCAGCAGTGTCCGGGACTACTATGGCTACACCTTC. Its translation: CASSVRDYYGYTF.

The chain joins TRBV6-1 to TRBJ2-3; D is undetermined. There are 12 residues in the CDR3. V was shortened by 3 bases and J by 3 bases, with 4 bases between the two germline ends. The germline V gene encodes CDR1 MNHNS and CDR2 SASEGT. Here the CDR3 DNA reads TGTGCCAGCAGTGAGAGAACAGATACGCAGTATTTT. Translating it yields CASSERTDTQYF.

The J gene is TRBJ2-1, the V gene TRBV7-6, with D maybe TRBD2 (5 bases). The V end was cut by 0 bases, the J end by 15 bases, with 12 bases between. Germline CDR1 reads SGHVS; CDR2 reads FNYEAQ. CDR3 length: 12 amino acids. The CDR3: CASSLAPGIPFF. CDR3 nucleotide sequence: TGTGCCAGCAGCTTAGCACCGGGAATTCCGTTCTTC.

V is TRBV30 and J is TRBJ2-3; a possible D gene is TRBD2 (6 bases). Trimming stripped 4 bases from V and 1 base from J, with 12 bases between. From germline, CDR1 is GTSNPN and CDR2 SVGIG (reference sequence). The CDR3 is 14 residues long. This CDR3 is CAWNAERGTDTQYF. The CDR3 DNA reads TGTGCCTGGAACGCGGAGCGGGGCACAGATACGCAGTATTTT.

This clone was counted a few times. The rearrangement joins TRBV10-3 to TRBJ1-2; 9 nucleotides agree with TRBD1. This CDR3 has 15 amino acids. Per the germline V gene, CDR1 is ENHRY and CDR2 is SYGVKD. V lost 5 bases and J lost 3; bases outside the gene matches: 7. CDR3 protein: CAISTTGGLDYGYTF. CDR3 nucleotides: TGTGCCATCAGTACCACAGGGGGCCTCGACTATGGCTACACCTTC.

This clone has a single count. The J gene is TRBJ1-3, the V gene TRBV14, with D possibly matching TRBD1 (6 bases). V was trimmed by 9 bases and J by 2 bases, leaving 14 bases between them. This CDR3 has 14 amino acids. Per germline, CDR1 SGHDN and CDR2 FVKESK. The CDR3 nucleotides read TGTGCCAGTCCCGGAGGGGGGCCTGGAAACACCATATATTTT. It specifies CASPGGGPGNTIYF.

The chain couples TRBV30 to TRBJ2-3, with D maybe TRBD1 (6 bases). Per the germline V gene, CDR1 is GTSNPN and CDR2 is SVGIG (reference sequence). The CDR3 has 14 amino acids. V was cut by 0 bases and J by 4 bases, with 11 bases left in between. DNA of the CDR3: TGTGCCTGGAGTGTAAACAGGGCCCCAGATACGCAGTATTTT. Amino acids: CAWSVNRAPDTQYF. Combining the CDR3 with reference TRBV30 and TRBJ2-3 gives the whole variable domain SQTIHQWPATLVQPVGSPLSLECTVEGTSNPNLYWYRQAAGRGLQLLFYSVGIGQISSEVPQNLSASRPQDRQFILSSKKLLLSDSGFYLCAWSVNRAPDTQYFGPGTRLTVL.